The present T cell receptor (beta chain) was sequenced within a study of OX40 agonist ivuxolimab in advanced cancers. Turning to the overall study: Ivuxolimab was an agonistic, fully human IgG2 monoclonal antibody directed against OX40 (CD134), a costimulatory receptor. The paper describes the monotherapy dose-escalation part (N = 52 patients) of the phase I trial of ivuxolimab. Prior anti-PD-1, anti-PD-L1 or anti-CTLA-4 therapy was permitted, and checkpoint inhibitors had been received by roughly two fifths of dose-escalation patients. In the dose-escalation cohort, approximately 80% of patients were male, and the mean age was roughly 60 years with a range of about 20 to 79. Three dose-escalation patients achieved partial responses, one with hepatocellular carcinoma and two with cutaneous melanoma. The purpose of peripheral TCRbeta sequencing was to test whether ivuxolimab changed TCR sequence diversity and led to clonal T-cell expansion. Intravenous ivuxolimab was administered to patients every 2 weeks at six dose levels: 0.01, 0.1, 0.3, 1.5, 3 and 10 mg/kg. Of the approximately 54 dose-escalation patients, hepatocellular carcinoma was present in roughly 19, melanoma in roughly 15, renal cell carcinoma in 9 and head and neck cancer in 9. Findings and caveats that apply to the study as a whole: At doses of 0.1 to 3.0 mg/kg, clonal expansion of both CD4+ and CD8+ T cells in blood was seen between baseline and week 6. In the 0.1-3.0 mg/kg groups, partial responders had among the lowest normalized peripheral clonal expansion, particularly in CD8+ T cells. Which antigens the clonally expanded peripheral T cells were specific for was not determined. After ivuxolimab, CD8+ T cells had more expanded clones than CD4+ T cells on average. Low levels of normalized T-cell clonal expansion were also seen in some patients who did not respond.

Genomic DNA was extracted from sorted cells for sequencing of the TCRbeta CDR3 region. The immunoSEQ Assay was used to sequence the TCRbeta CDR3 regions. TCRdb's version of the immuneACCESS table is confined to in-frame rearrangements and falls short of the full clone set. An unresolved V gene accounts for under half of the shortfall where checked; the remainder is of unknown origin. The sample table holds 80,000 to 100,000 clones, of which around 85% were seen once. The ten most abundant clones make up approximately 0.5% of the sample. Patients with autoimmune disease history or receiving systemic immunosuppression were excluded from the trial. Peripheral blood for TCR sequencing was collected from all dose cohorts at baseline, on cycle 4 day 1, and on cycle 7 day 1. Samples were obtained from an open-label, multicenter, first-in-human phase I dose-escalation trial of ivuxolimab. Adults with locally advanced or metastatic head and neck squamous cell, hepatocellular, melanoma or renal cell carcinoma were enrolled in the trial. Before TCR sequencing, CD4+ T cells and CD8+ T cells were sorted from peripheral blood as separate populations.

Details on this clone: The clone's antigen remains unknown. No much larger clonotype is one base removed from it; base qualities were not supplied.

Trimming costs V 1 base and J 5 bases, and their ends lie 8 bases apart. CDR1 and CDR2 are drawn from the germline V gene: SGHNT, YENEEA. The cysteine opens and the phenylalanine closes a CDR3 of 13 amino acids. The DNA shown is the 39-base CDR3, in frame from base 1. In this chain, TRBV11-3 is recombined with TRBJ1-1, with the D gene call left open. The TCR sequence derives from an adult with an advanced solid tumor such as melanoma, head and neck, liver or kidney cancer. Sample: CD4+ or CD8+ T cells sorted from blood, taken in a trial of the OX40 agonist ivuxolimab. The base sequence is TGTGCCAGCAGCTTAGTAACGGGGACTGAAGCTTTCTTT. It is translated as CASSLVTGTEAFF. The CDR3, completed at both ends by the reference TRBV11-3 and TRBJ1-1 genes, gives the full variable domain EAGVVQSPRYKIIEKKQPVAFWCNPISGHNTLYWYLQNLGQGPELLIRYENEEAVDDSQLPKDRFSAERLKGVDSTLKIQPAELGDSAVYLCASSLVTGTEAFFGQGTRLTVV.